Each of the 2 T cell receptor beta chains below was sequenced from the same sample in a study of blood T cells in healthy people across ages (dated by TCRdb to the mid-2010s). The library was obtained by 5' RACE. TCRdb shows the sequencer as Illumina HiSeq 2500. A second roughly 6 to 11 cycle PCR used a sample-barcoded 5' primer and a J-beta primer mix. The public reads were run again by TCRdb, first through fastp at Q25 and then through MiXCR, and only productive beta chains were kept. Records with the same CDR3 protein are collapsed into one entry carrying the most frequent genes and DNA. The sample table lists about 730,000 distinct CDR3 sequences, about 42% of them with a count of one. The biggest ten clones account for 20% to 25% of the sample. Sample: blood. The source of these receptors is a woman aged 55-75 years in good health.

The CDR3 region has the DNA TGTGCCATCAGTGAGAGGCAGTCCTATAATTCACCCCTCCACTTT. This gives the protein CAISERQSYNSPLHF. V gene TRBV10-3 combines with J gene TRBJ1-6; D not resolved. The CDR3 loop spans 15 amino acids. Germline assignment: CDR1 ENHRY and CDR2 SYGVKD. V was shortened by 2 bases and J by 1 base, with 6 bases between the two germline ends.

This clonotype was counted many times. The chain carries TRBV27 and TRBJ2-5; 10 positions match TRBD1. J lost 1 base, V lost 6 bases, and 5 bases had no gene match. The CDR3 sequence is 15 residues long. Per germline, CDR1 MNHEY and CDR2 SMNVEV (reference sequence). Here the CDR3 reads CASRGWTGGQETQYF. CDR3 DNA sequence: TGTGCCAGCAGGGGATGGACAGGGGGCCAAGAGACCCAGTACTTC.